The 27 T cell receptor beta chains below all came from one sample that was sequenced in a study of T cells in Graves' hyperthyroidism and ophthalmopathy (dated by TCRdb to about 2019). The library was built by means of multiplex PCR. Sequencing used an Illumina HiSeq 2000. The TCR beta CDR3 regions were amplified from RNA transcripts. The first round of RT-PCR for the TCR CDR3 was performed with the HTBI primer set and the Qiagen OneStep RT-PCR kit. The public reads were run again by TCRdb, first through fastp at Q25 and then through MiXCR, and only productive beta chains were kept. Every distinct CDR3 protein forms one entry, paired with its most common genes and DNA. The sample table records 300,000 to 500,000 distinct CDR3 sequences; about 14% of these occur just once. The ten largest clones capture 25% to 30% of the sample. Material: blood. The source is a man in his forties or fifties with Graves' ophthalmopathy.

The chain is built from TRBV10-3 and TRBJ1-1, with D unclear. The V gene's germline CDR1 is ENHRY and CDR2 SYGVKD. This CDR3 spans 11 amino acids. V was shortened by 3 bases and J by 7 bases, with 6 bases between the two germline ends. This CDR3 is CAISDASEAFF. CDR3 DNA: TGTGCCATCAGTGACGCTAGTGAAGCTTTCTTT.

This clonotype has a count of ten or more. The V call is TRBV24-1, the J call TRBJ2-3; D may be TRBD2 (5 bases). This CDR3 is built from 17 residues. V was shortened by 3 bases and J by 2 bases, with 17 bases between the two germline ends. CDR1 and CDR2 (germline): KGHDR, SFDVKD. The CDR3 bases are TGTGCCACCAGTGATCTACCGTATGGAGACTACACAGATACGCAGTATTTT. Protein product: CATSDLPYGDYTDTQYF.

In the case of this clonotype: A single base separates this from a much larger clone, so it may be a read error. This chain uses TRBV5-6 with TRBJ2-1; 7 bases map to TRBD2. Gene TRBJ2-7 matches the end of the DNA better, so the J call may be wrong. Per the germline V gene, CDR1 is SGHDT and CDR2 is YYEEEE. The CDR3 spans 17 residues. Here the CDR3 reads CASSLASSGLSYNEQYF. The CDR3 bases are TGTGCCAGCAGCTTGGCGTCTAGCGGACTATCCTACAATGAGCAGTACTTC.

Ten or more counts support this clonotype. The chain employs TRBV28 and TRBJ1-1, with unresolved D. Germline V CDR1 and CDR2: MDHEN, SYDVKM. With 2 bases removed from V and 1 base from J, the gap between germline ends came to 8 bases. This CDR3 contains 14 residues. In nucleotides, the CDR3 is TGTGCCAGCAGTTTAGAGATGACGAACACTGAAGCTTTCTTT. This translates into CASSLEMTNTEAFF.

This clonotype was detected ten times or more. The V call is TRBV2, the J call TRBJ2-5, with no clear D. The length of the CDR3 is 14 residues. V lost 2 bases and J lost 2, with 9 bases in between. Germline V lookup: CDR1 SNHLY, CDR2 FYNNEI. The CDR3 loop reads CASSERWNQETQYF. Written as DNA, the CDR3 is TGTGCCAGCAGTGAAAGGTGGAATCAAGAGACCCAGTACTTC.

This clonotype showed up many times. The chain has TRBV7-2 and TRBJ2-3; D is undetermined. V lost 5 bases, J lost 12 bases, and 15 bases lay in between. The CDR3 sequence is 12 residues long. Germline V gives CDR1 SGHTA, CDR2 FQGNSA. The CDR3 nucleotides are TGTGCCAGCAGCCTACCCGACCTATCACAGTATTTT. Translating gives CASSLPDLSQYF.

The V and J genes are TRBV18 and TRBJ2-7, with TRBD2 matching 7 bases. The junction had 3 bases not matched to a gene; V was cut back by 4 bases and J by 6 bases. The germline V gene has CDR1 KGHSH and CDR2 LQKENI. The CDR3 loop spans 12 amino acids. The CDR3 DNA reads as TGTGCCAGCTCACGAAGCGGGATCGAGCAGTACTTC. Translated, it gives CASSRSGIEQYF.

DNA for the CDR3: TGTGCCAGTAGTATTCCCTCCATGAGTGTAGCGGGACGCAATGAGCAGTTCTTC. Its protein product is CASSIPSMSVAGRNEQFF. The chain uses TRBV19 and TRBJ2-1, with 8 nucleotides matching TRBD2. V dropped 3 bases and J dropped 6; count of bases not matched to a gene: 16. The CDR3 runs 18 residues. Germline-derived CDR1 and CDR2 are LNHDA and SQIVND (reference sequence). Full variable domain (remainder filled in from reference TRBV19 and TRBJ2-1): DGGITQSPKYLFRKEGQNVTLSCEQNLNHDAMYWYRQDPGQGLRLIYYSQIVNDFQKGDIAEGYSVSREKKESFPLTVTSAQKNPTAFYLCASSIPSMSVAGRNEQFFGPGTRLTVL.

The chain carries TRBV27 and TRBJ1-1, with 7 bases lining up with TRBD1. The CDR3 covers 15 residues. Germline loops: CDR1 MNHEY, CDR2 SMNVEV (reference sequence). V was clipped by 2 bases and J by 5 bases; unmatched bases: 8. The CDR3 region is CASSLEGRGWTEAFF. The CDR3 DNA is TGTGCCAGCAGTTTAGAAGGCAGGGGGTGGACTGAAGCTTTCTTT.

This clonotype has more than one count but fewer than ten. The CDR3 DNA is TGCAGTGCTAGAGACCCCGGGACAACGATTTGGCAGTTCTTC. Protein product: CSARDPGTTIWQFF. This chain links TRBV20-1 with TRBJ2-1; perhaps TRBD1 as D (6 bases). Trimming shortened V by 0 bases and J by 12 bases, and 18 bases separated the two germline ends. CDR3 length: 14 amino acids. Germline V gives CDR1 DFQATT, CDR2 SNEGSKA (reference sequence).

Ten or more counts support this clonotype. The chain joins TRBV20-1 to TRBJ1-1; D remains unclear. Germline CDR1 reads DFQATT; CDR2 reads SNEGSKA (reference sequence). Between the trimmed V and J ends, which lost 0 bases and 9 bases, there was a span of 17 bases. This CDR3 has 14 residues. CDR3 loop: CSARDPAPDRKAFF. In DNA, the CDR3 is TGCAGTGCTAGAGACCCCGCACCGGATCGGAAAGCTTTCTTT.

V and J are TRBV20-1 and TRBJ1-5; D ambiguous. V lost 6 bases, J lost 0 bases, and 24 bases lay in between. CDR1 and CDR2 (germline): DFQATT, SNEGSKA (reference sequence). The CDR3 is 18 amino acids. In nucleotides, the CDR3 is TGCAGTGCCCGAGCCCCGGACGCCGCCCGATATAGCAATCAGCCCCAGCATTTT. This sequence encodes CSARAPDAARYSNQPQHF.

This clonotype was seen only a few times. CDR3: CASSTATGELFF. As DNA, the CDR3 is TGTGCCAGCTCAACGGCGACCGGGGAGCTGTTTTTT. V usage is TRBV18 and J usage is TRBJ2-2; D not resolved. Trimming left V 5 bases short and J 5 bases short, with 6 bases between. CDR3 length: 12 amino acids. Germline V gene sequence: CDR1 KGHSH, CDR2 LQKENI.

This clonotype was found a few times. The chain links TRBV12-3 or TRBV12-4 to TRBJ1-2; D call uncertain. The CDR3 spans 15 residues. V lost 1 base and J 1 base, leaving 10 bases between the germline ends. The CDR3, as DNA: TGTGCCAGCAGTTTAGTGGGTCCGGGTAACTATGGCTACACCTTC. Its protein is CASSLVGPGNYGYTF.

The table lists this clonotype with many counts. The chain recombines TRBV28 with TRBJ2-7; 7 nucleotides agree with TRBD1. Looked up from germline, CDR1 is MDHEN and CDR2 is SYDVKM. This CDR3 comprises 14 residues. V dropped 2 bases and J dropped 2; count of bases not matched to a gene: 3. Here the CDR3 DNA reads TGTGCCAGCAGTTTAAGGGACAGTACCTACGAGCAGTACTTC. This gives the protein CASSLRDSTYEQYF.

This clonotype was recorded many times. The chain links TRBV7-6 to TRBJ1-3; no definite D call. The germline gives CDR1 SGHVS, CDR2 FNYEAQ. The V gene lost 1 base and the J gene lost 8 bases, with 12 bases spanning the gap. CDR3 length: 14 amino acids. CDR3 coding DNA: TGTGCCAGCAGCTTAGTGCCCGACGACCACACCATATATTTT. Translated, it gives CASSLVPDDHTIYF.

This clonotype was recorded many times. The chain links TRBV18 to TRBJ2-3; D gene ambiguous. In germline, CDR1 is KGHSH, CDR2 LQKENI. The CDR3 sequence is 12 residues long. The germline V and J ends were trimmed by 2 bases and 4 bases, with 4 bases remaining between them. CDR3 protein: CASSPNADTQYF. CDR3 DNA sequence: TGTGCCAGCTCACCAAACGCAGATACGCAGTATTTT.

This clonotype was counted ten times or more. CDR3 loop: CASRRQTNQPQHF. CDR3 nucleotides: TGCGCCAGCCGGCGACAGACAAATCAGCCCCAGCATTTT. This chain joins TRBV5-1 and TRBJ1-5, with D tentatively TRBD1 (5 bases). The V end lost 7 bases, the J end lost 4 bases, and 12 bases lay between the germline ends. The germline V gene encodes CDR1 SGHRS and CDR2 YFSETQ. This CDR3 is 13 amino acids long.

This clonotype was seen at least ten times. This chain connects TRBV12-3 or TRBV12-4 to TRBJ2-3; 7 bases agree with TRBD1. The CDR3 loop spans 16 amino acids. Unmatched junction bases numbered 11, after V lost 7 bases and J lost 1 base. CDR3 loop: CASTLQGLGGTDTQYF. In nucleotides, the CDR3 is TGTGCCAGCACCTTACAGGGGCTGGGCGGCACAGATACGCAGTATTTT.

This clonotype was seen more than once but under ten times. CDR3 loop: CSASFLGSSYNSPLHF. The CDR3 nucleotides read TGCAGTGCTAGTTTTCTGGGGAGCTCCTATAATTCACCCCTCCACTTT. The rearrangement links TRBV20-1 to TRBJ1-6; D ambiguous. Looked up from germline, CDR1 is DFQATT and CDR2 is SNEGSKA (reference sequence). The V end was cut by 3 bases, the J end by 0 bases, with 12 bases between. CDR3 length: 16 residues.

This clonotype showed up just a few times. The V gene is TRBV5-4, the J gene TRBJ2-7; 10 positions match TRBD2. This CDR3 is built from 16 residues. The germline V gene has CDR1 SGHNT and CDR2 YYREEE (reference sequence). The J segment lost 2 bases and the V segment lost 3 bases, leaving 8 bases of the junction unmatched. Here the CDR3 DNA reads TGTGCCAGCAGCTCCGATGGGAGCGGGAGGGCCTACGAGCAGTACTTC. This translates into CASSSDGSGRAYEQYF.

This chain links TRBV20-1 with TRBJ2-1; D not resolved. Germline lookup yields CDR1 DFQATT and CDR2 SNEGSKA (reference sequence). The ends were cut back, 3 bases at V and 5 bases at J, with 2 bases in the middle. CDR3 length: 10 amino acids. CDR3 sequence reads: CSASNNEQFF. CDR3 DNA: TGCAGTGCTAGCAACAATGAGCAGTTCTTC.

Many counts were recorded for this clonotype. This sequence joins TRBV4-2 and TRBJ2-7; possibly TRBD2 for D (6 bases). The CDR3 has 15 residues. V shed 1 base and J shed 3 bases, with 13 bases lying between them. CDR1 LGHNA and CDR2 YNFKEQ come from the germline V gene. The CDR3 nucleotides are TGTGCCAGCAGCCAAGTGAGGTCCGGGAGCTACGAGCAGTACTTC. Its protein is CASSQVRSGSYEQYF.

This clonotype was counted many times. The rearrangement uses TRBV6-1 and TRBJ2-7; 8 positions agree with TRBD1. Per the germline V gene, CDR1 is MNHNS and CDR2 is SASEGT. Losses at the gene ends were 0 bases for V and 6 bases for J; bases not matched to a gene: 4. The CDR3 contains 14 residues. CDR3 sequence reads: CASSEATGGGEQYF. As DNA, the CDR3 is TGTGCCAGCAGTGAAGCAACAGGGGGAGGCGAGCAGTACTTC.

This clonotype has just a few counts. J is TRBJ1-2 and V is TRBV5-1; no definite D call. Trimming removed 0 bases from V and 6 bases from J, with 9 bases in between. The CDR3 runs 13 residues. Germline lookup yields CDR1 SGHRS and CDR2 YFSETQ. CDR3 region: CASSLDLGDGYTF. Written as DNA, the CDR3 is TGCGCCAGCAGCTTGGATCTCGGGGATGGCTACACCTTC.

The chain links TRBV7-6 to TRBJ2-1, with D perhaps TRBD1 (5 bases). Germline CDR1 reads SGHVS; CDR2 reads FNYEAQ. Trimming removed 5 bases at V and 4 bases at J, with 15 bases between. There are 15 residues in the CDR3. CDR3 in DNA: TGTGCCAGCAGCCCGCAGGGTGATTTTTACAATGAGCAGTTCTTC. Its protein is CASSPQGDFYNEQFF.

This clonotype was seen many times. The chain uses TRBV18 and TRBJ2-7, with 8 bases identical to TRBD1. This CDR3 has 13 residues. With V trimmed by 2 bases and J by 10 bases, 7 bases remained unmatched. CDR1 is KGHSH, CDR2 LQKENI, per germline. CDR3 sequence (DNA): TGTGCCAGCTCACCAACGATGGGGACAGGCCAGTACTTC. Its protein product is CASSPTMGTGQYF.